This is a list of T cell receptor beta chains from one sample in a study of T cells in Graves' hyperthyroidism and ophthalmopathy. MiXCR, applied by TCRdb to the multiplex PCR reads, yields one record per CDR3 protein. Of a few hundred thousand distinct CDR3 sequences listed, 15% to 18% are singletons. Sequencing input: blood. Receptors originate from a young woman with Graves' hyperthyroidism that later progressed to Graves' ophthalmopathy. The CDR3 runs from the conserved cysteine through the conserved F or W. D genes are given only for firm matches. The size of a clone is reported for some rows only, either as once, few or many, or as a class for expanded clones.

clone size	V gene	D gene	J gene	CDR3 DNA	CDR3 protein
NA	TRBV6-2/TRBV6-3	TRBD1	TRBJ2-7	TGTGCCAGCAGTTACACTCCGCGACAGGGATGGGACGAGCAGTACTTC	CASSYTPRQGWDEQYF
NA	TRBV11-3	NA	TRBJ2-2	TGTGCCAGCAGCTTAGACAACAGGGTTACCGGGGAGCTGTTTTTT	CASSLDNRVTGELFF
few	TRBV10-3	NA	TRBJ2-2	TGTGCCATCAAATCCCCGCGGACCGGGGAGCTGTTTTTT	CAIKSPRTGELFF
many	TRBV11-2	NA	TRBJ1-2	TGTGCCAGCAGCTTCCCGTTACCCGGGACGGATGGCTACACCTTC	CASSFPLPGTDGYTF
many	TRBV27	TRBD2	TRBJ2-1	TGTGCCAGCAGTTTACCGGGGGGATCCTACAATGAGCAGTTCTTC	CASSLPGGSYNEQFF
many	TRBV20-1	TRBD1	TRBJ1-2	TGCAGTGCTAGAGATTACGGGACAGGGGCGAGGGATGGCTACACCTTC	CSARDYGTGARDGYTF
NA	TRBV7-2	TRBD1	TRBJ1-1	TGTGCCAGCAGCTTCGCAGGGGACAGGGCTGAAACTGAAGCTTTCTTT	CASSFAGDRAETEAFF
NA	TRBV5-5	TRBD2	TRBJ2-5	TGTGCCAGCAGCCAAGATGCTACTAGCGGGACTGGAGAGACCCAGTACTTC	CASSQDATSGTGETQYF
many	TRBV11-2	TRBD1	TRBJ2-7	TGTGCCAGCAGCTTAGGCCCGACAGGGGGCTACGAGCAGTACTTC	CASSLGPTGGYEQYF
many	TRBV2	NA	TRBJ2-5	TGTGCCAGCAGTGAAGTGAAAGAGACCCAGTACTTC	CASSEVKETQYF
many	TRBV29-1	TRBD2	TRBJ2-1	TGCAGCGCTAGACTAGCGGGAGAAGGCAATGAGCAGTTCTTC	CSARLAGEGNEQFF
NA	TRBV9	NA	TRBJ1-6	TGTGCCAGCAGCGTAAAGGACACCAATTCACCCCTCCACTTT	CASSVKDTNSPLHF
NA	TRBV19	TRBD1	TRBJ2-7	TGTGCCAGTAGTATGGGACAGGGGGCCTACGAGCAGTACTTC	CASSMGQGAYEQYF
NA	TRBV28	NA	TRBJ1-2	TGTGCCAGCTCCCAGGTGAGGGAATACGGCTACACCTTC	CASSQVREYGYTF
few	TRBV29-1	NA	TRBJ1-6	TGCGCGTCACAGCCTAATAATTCACCCCTCCACTTT	CASQPNNSPLHF
many	TRBV3-1	NA	TRBJ2-3	TGTGCCAGCAGCCAAGGACGGCCCGCCACAGATACGCAGTATTTT	CASSQGRPATDTQYF
few	TRBV27	NA	TRBJ1-5	TGTGCCAGCAGCTCTTTAAGAGGACGTATTATCAATCAGCCCCAGCATTTT	CASSSLRGRIINQPQHF
NA	TRBV4-2	TRBD1	TRBJ2-7	TGTGCCAGCAGTTACGGCTGGGCAGGGGGCTCCTACGAGCAGTACTTC	CASSYGWAGGSYEQYF
few	TRBV20-1	TRBD2	TRBJ2-2	TGCAGTGCTAGGTGCGGACAGGGGTTAGCGGGAGGGTTTGGGGAGCTGTTTTTT	CSARCGQGLAGGFGELFF
many	TRBV12-3/TRBV12-4	NA	TRBJ1-2	TGTGCCAGCAGGTCCGACTACTATGGCTACACCTTC	CASRSDYYGYTF
many	TRBV2	NA	TRBJ2-5	TGTGCCAGCAGTGAAGCGGCCTCGGGACCCAAGCGAGAGACCCAGTACTTC	CASSEAASGPKRETQYF
NA	TRBV5-1	NA	TRBJ2-1	TGCGCCAGCAGCTTGGCCAAAGGAACGGGGGGCCTTGACCACAATGAGCAGTTCTTC	CASSLAKGTGGLDHNEQFF
NA	TRBV6-1	TRBD2	TRBJ2-1	TGTGCCAGCAGCCCCAACTCTTGGGAGGGCCCGAACAATGAGCAGTTCTTC	CASSPNSWEGPNNEQFF
few	TRBV29-1	NA	TRBJ1-5	TGCACCCCTGGGAGCACGCCCTCTTATCAGCCCCAGCATTTT	CTPGSTPSYQPQHF
few	TRBV19	NA	TRBJ1-4	TGTGCCAGTGCCCGGGACACCTATGAAAAACTGTTTTTT	CASARDTYEKLFF
few	TRBV30	NA	TRBJ2-7	TGTGCCTGGAGTTCCGGCACCGGACTATACGAGCAGTACTTC	CAWSSGTGLYEQYF
few	TRBV7-9	TRBD2	TRBJ2-5	TGTGCCAGCAGCCCCCTCCGGGCGGGAGGGAGAGAGACCCAGTACTTC	CASSPLRAGGRETQYF
few	TRBV6-1	NA	TRBJ1-5	TGTGCCAGCAGTGAGGCAGGGAGGAACCAGCCCCAGCATTTT	CASSEAGRNQPQHF
NA	TRBV19	NA	TRBJ2-3	TGTGCCACGAAGGAGTTAGGAAGGGGAGATACGCAGTATTTT	CATKELGRGDTQYF
NA	TRBV14	NA	TRBJ1-1	TGTGCCAGCAGCCTGTTAAGGAGGAACGCTGAAGCTTTCTTT	CASSLLRRNAEAFF
many	TRBV2	TRBD2	TRBJ2-2	TGTGCCAGCAGTGAATCAAGCGGGAGGGCCGGGGAGCTGTTTTTT	CASSESSGRAGELFF
NA	TRBV7-9	NA	TRBJ2-1	TGTGCCAGCAGCTTAAGGATCGATGAGCAGTTCTTC	CASSLRIDEQFF
many	TRBV5-1	TRBD1	TRBJ1-4	TGCGCCAGCAGCCCAGGGGGGCCTAATGAAAAACTGTTTTTT	CASSPGGPNEKLFF
many	TRBV20-1	NA	TRBJ2-3	TGCAGTGCTAGAGCGCCGGACCAAGGAGATACGCAGTATTTT	CSARAPDQGDTQYF
NA	TRBV25-1	TRBD2	TRBJ2-7	TGTGCCAGCGTGAACAGCGGGAGCTACGAGCAGTACTTC	CASVNSGSYEQYF
many	TRBV20-1	NA	TRBJ2-7	TGCAGTGCTGGGAGGCCAGGAGCCTACGAGCAGTACTTC	CSAGRPGAYEQYF
NA	TRBV20-1	TRBD2	TRBJ2-3	TGCAGTGCTAGAGATGATGGACTAGCGGGAGGGTCAGCAGATACGCAGTATTTT	CSARDDGLAGGSADTQYF
many	TRBV12-3/TRBV12-4	TRBD2	TRBJ2-1	TGTGCCAGCAGTCCCCCTGGACTAGCGGGAGGGCCATACAATGAGCAGTTCTTC	CASSPPGLAGGPYNEQFF
many	TRBV12-3/TRBV12-4	NA	TRBJ2-3	TGTGCCAGCAGTTTAATTGACTCCGGCACAGATACGCAGTATTTT	CASSLIDSGTDTQYF
many	TRBV28	NA	TRBJ2-2	TGTGCCAGCAGTTTGCCCCTCTGGGGAGCAGGCAACACCGGGGAGCTGTTTTTT	CASSLPLWGAGNTGELFF
many	TRBV7-8	NA	TRBJ2-3	TGTGCCAGCAGCTTAGGGGGGGCACTAGTGAGGCTTTCAGATACGCAGTATTTT	CASSLGGALVRLSDTQYF
many	TRBV20-1	TRBD1	TRBJ2-3	TGCAGTGCTTGGACAGGGAGGACCCCCACAGATACGCAGTATTTT	CSAWTGRTPTDTQYF
many	TRBV3-1	NA	TRBJ2-2	TGTGCCAGCAGCCAAAGGGACCGATCGAACACCGGGGAGCTGTTTTTT	CASSQRDRSNTGELFF
many	TRBV6-5	NA	TRBJ1-2	TGTGCCAGCAGTTCGGGCACAGGGCGCGGCTACACCTTC	CASSSGTGRGYTF
NA	TRBV7-9	TRBD1	TRBJ2-5	TGTGCCAGCAGCTTAGGGACAGGGGGCGCAAAGACCCAGTACTTC	CASSLGTGGAKTQYF
NA	TRBV11-2	TRBD1	TRBJ2-2	TGTGCCAGCAGCTCCGGGGTCAACGCGGACAGGGGATCGATCGGGGAGCTGTTTTTT	CASSSGVNADRGSIGELFF
few	TRBV10-3	TRBD2	TRBJ2-2	TGTGCCATCAGTGAGGGACTAGCGGGAGGTCGGAGGACCGGGGAGCTGTTTTTT	CAISEGLAGGRRTGELFF
NA	TRBV30	NA	TRBJ1-3	TGTGCCTGGACCTTGGGCATTGGAAACACCATATATTTT	CAWTLGIGNTIYF
many	TRBV12-3/TRBV12-4	NA	TRBJ2-7	TGTGCCAGCAGTTTAAGCCAAAGAATTTACGAGCAGTACTTC	CASSLSQRIYEQYF
few	TRBV7-7	NA	TRBJ2-5	TGTGCTAGCGGCCCCCGGGGGCAAGAGACCCAGTACTTC	CASGPRGQETQYF
NA	TRBV7-9	TRBD2	TRBJ2-7	TGTGCCAGCAGTTTAAAAAAACCGGGACTAGCGGGAGGGCCAAACCCCTACGAGCAGTACTTC	CASSLKKPGLAGGPNPYEQYF
many	TRBV7-9	NA	TRBJ2-7	TGTGCCAGCAGCTTAGACCCCCACTCCTACGAGCAGTACTTC	CASSLDPHSYEQYF